Included here is one T cell receptor (beta chain) sequence, with context. This record belongs to a study of T cells in Graves' hyperthyroidism and ophthalmopathy. TCR beta CDR3 regions were amplified from RNA. The HTBI primer set served for first-round RT-PCR of the TCR CDR3. Each CDR3 protein is one row after TCRdb ran MiXCR on the multiplex PCR reads. The data hold about 400,000 distinct CDR3 sequences, with more than 15% observed a single time. The V and J ends lost 5 bases and 8 bases, in that order; junction bases with no gene match: 11. This CDR3 has 14 amino acids. The sequence was obtained from a woman aged 18 to 35 with Graves' hyperthyroidism. Material: blood. This chain joins TRBV12-3 or TRBV12-4 and TRBJ1-2; 7 bases are shared with TRBD1. The CDR3: CASSLKSRGGGYTF. CDR3 coding DNA: TGTGCCAGCAGTCTTAAGTCCAGGGGGGGAGGCTACACCTTC.